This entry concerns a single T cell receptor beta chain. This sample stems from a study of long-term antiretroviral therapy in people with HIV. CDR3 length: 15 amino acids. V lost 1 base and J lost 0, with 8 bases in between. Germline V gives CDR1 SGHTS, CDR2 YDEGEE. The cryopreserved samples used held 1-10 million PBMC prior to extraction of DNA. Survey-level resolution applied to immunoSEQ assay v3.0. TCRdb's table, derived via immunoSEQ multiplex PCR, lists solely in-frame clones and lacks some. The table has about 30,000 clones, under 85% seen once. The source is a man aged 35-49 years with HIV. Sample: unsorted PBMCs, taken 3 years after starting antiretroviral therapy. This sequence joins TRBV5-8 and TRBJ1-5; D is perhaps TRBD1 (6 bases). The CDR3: CASSLTGNSNQPQHF. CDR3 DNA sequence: TGTGCCAGCAGCTTGACAGGGAATAGCAATCAGCCCCAGCATTTT.